These 24 T cell receptor beta chains were all obtained from the same sample, sequenced in a study of blood T cells in healthy people across ages. A second about 7 to 11 cycle PCR used barcoded and J-beta primers. TCRdb passed the 5' RACE reads through MiXCR, listing each CDR3 protein once. The sample records around 320,000 distinct CDR3 sequences, roughly 29% being singletons. Sequenced: blood. The receptors originated from a woman in her seventies in good health.

The J gene is TRBJ2-1, the V gene TRBV6-4; D perhaps matches TRBD2 (6 bases). This CDR3 comprises 15 residues. Germline V gene lookup returns CDR1 MRHNA and CDR2 SNTAGT. V lost 6 bases and J lost 1, with 13 bases in between. The CDR3 protein is CASRRLASSYNEQFF. CDR3 in DNA: TGTGCCAGCAGAAGGCTAGCGAGTTCCTACAATGAGCAGTTCTTC.

This chain links TRBV7-3 with TRBJ1-1, with 8 bases aligning to TRBD1. V dropped 6 bases and J dropped 5; count of bases not matched to a gene: 5. From germline, CDR1 is SGHTA and CDR2 FQGTGA. The CDR3 has 13 amino acids. This CDR3 is CASSADRETEAFF. Written as DNA, the CDR3 is TGTGCCAGCAGTGCGGACAGGGAAACTGAAGCTTTCTTT.

This clonotype was found many times. The chain couples TRBV28 to TRBJ2-5; no definite D call. The germline V gene encodes CDR1 MDHEN and CDR2 SYDVKM. There are 13 residues in the CDR3. V gave up 8 bases and J gave up 2 bases, with 12 bases separating them. CDR3 bases: TGTGCCAGCGCAGGCCTCCTTCAAGAGACCCAGTACTTC. Protein product: CASAGLLQETQYF.

The chain carries TRBV3-1 and TRBJ2-1; 10 positions match TRBD2. The CDR3 loop spans 17 amino acids. V dropped 4 bases and J dropped 1; count of bases not matched to a gene: 7. Per the germline V gene, CDR1 is LGHDT and CDR2 is YNNKEL (reference sequence). In DNA form, the CDR3 reads TGTGCCAGCAGCCCTAGCGGGAGCCGTGTTTCCTACAATGAGCAGTTCTTC. This sequence encodes CASSPSGSRVSYNEQFF.

The rearrangement joins TRBV5-1 to TRBJ2-1; D gene uncertain. V was trimmed by 3 bases and J by 0 bases, leaving 10 bases between them. There are 15 residues in the CDR3. Germline CDR1 SGHRS, CDR2 YFSETQ. The CDR3 spells CASSYQDSSYNEQFF. The CDR3 DNA follows: TGCGCCAGCAGCTATCAAGATAGCTCCTACAATGAGCAGTTCTTC.

In its sample, this clonotype was seen a few times. The J gene is TRBJ2-7, the V gene TRBV12-3 or TRBV12-4; 8 nucleotides align to TRBD1. J lost 5 bases, V lost 3 bases, and 6 bases had no gene match. The CDR3 loop spans 14 amino acids. DNA of the CDR3: TGTGCCAGCAGTTTGGACAGGGTGGATGACGAGCAGTACTTC. Protein sequence: CASSLDRVDDEQYF.

This chain links TRBV20-1 with TRBJ2-3; D is ambiguous. V lost 7 bases and J 2 bases, leaving 16 bases between the germline ends. Germline V lookup: CDR1 DFQATT, CDR2 SNEGSKA (reference sequence). This CDR3 region has 14 residues. The CDR3 DNA sequence: TGCAGTGTTTCGCTAGGCTCCTACACAGATACGCAGTATTTT. Its protein product is CSVSLGSYTDTQYF.

This clonotype was found a few times. The chain combines TRBV29-1 with TRBJ2-1; 12 nucleotides agree with TRBD2. Germline V gene sequence: CDR1 SQVTM, CDR2 ANQGSEA. After removal of 0 bases from V and 2 bases from J, the junction contained 5 bases not matched to a gene. The CDR3 consists of 17 residues. CDR3 coding DNA: TGCAGCGTTGAAGACAACCTAGCGGGAGGGGCCTACAATGAGCAGTTCTTC. This sequence encodes CSVEDNLAGGAYNEQFF.

The chain employs TRBV28 and TRBJ2-2; TRBD1 matches 12 bases. The germline gives CDR1 MDHEN, CDR2 SYDVKM. The length of the CDR3 is 14 residues. V lost 8 bases to trimming and J lost 7 bases; unmatched junction nucleotides: 5. CDR3 loop: CASRGQGANGELFF. In DNA form, the CDR3 reads TGTGCCAGCCGGGGACAGGGGGCCAACGGGGAGCTGTTTTTT.

The chain uses TRBV12-3 or TRBV12-4 and TRBJ2-5; maybe TRBD2 (5 bases). CDR3 length equals 15 residues. V gave up 4 bases and J gave up 5 bases, with 17 bases separating them. The CDR3 region is CASSSQLVSGETQYF. The DNA for the CDR3 is TGTGCCAGCAGTTCGCAGTTGGTTTCGGGGGAGACCCAGTACTTC.

V gene TRBV12-3 or TRBV12-4 combines with J gene TRBJ2-7; D is ambiguous. The CDR3 consists of 14 residues. Trimming took 3 bases from V and 4 from J, leaving 13 bases between them. The CDR3 reads CASSFGSRWYEQYF. The CDR3 region has the DNA TGTGCCAGCAGTTTTGGGTCTAGATGGTACGAGCAGTACTTC.

This clonotype showed up just a few times. The chain is built from TRBV4-1 and TRBJ2-2; tentative D call: TRBD1 (5 bases). This CDR3 has 15 amino acids. Germline assignment: CDR1 MGHRA and CDR2 YSYEKL. The V and J ends lost 4 bases and 4 bases respectively, with 13 bases between them. The CDR3 here is CASSLGRGSTGELFF. The DNA of the CDR3 is TGCGCCAGCAGCCTTGGAAGGGGCTCCACCGGGGAGCTGTTTTTT.

A few counts support this clonotype. V and J are TRBV28 and TRBJ2-5; 10 bases are a match to TRBD2. The CDR3 contains 15 residues. The trim removed 7 bases at V and 1 base at J, leaving 6 bases unmatched. From germline, CDR1 is MDHEN and CDR2 SYDVKM. CDR3 residues: CASKSTSGIQETQYF. The CDR3 nucleotides are TGTGCCAGCAAAAGCACTAGCGGGATCCAAGAGACCCAGTACTTC.

This clonotype was seen more than once but under ten times. The rearrangement uses TRBV20-1 and TRBJ2-7, with 7 bases fitting TRBD2. J was trimmed by 6 bases and V by 0 bases; bases with no gene match: 11. The germline CDR1 and CDR2 sequences are DFQATT and SNEGSKA (reference sequence). There are 15 residues in the CDR3. CDR3 sequence reads: CSARDGVIQRGEQYF. In DNA, the CDR3 is TGCAGTGCTAGAGATGGGGTGATCCAGCGGGGCGAGCAGTACTTC.

This clonotype was seen a few times. The rearrangement links TRBV20-1 to TRBJ2-1, with 7 bases aligning to TRBD2. Germline V lookup: CDR1 DFQATT, CDR2 SNEGSKA (reference sequence). The length of the CDR3 is 13 residues. CDR3 in amino acids: CLLRAGVSDEQFF. The CDR3 DNA is TGCCTCCTCCGGGCGGGAGTGTCGGATGAGCAGTTCTTC.

This clonotype has a single count. This chain uses TRBV7-9 with TRBJ2-1; TRBD2 aligns across 8 bases. The CDR3 has 17 residues. The trim removed 4 bases at V and 2 bases at J, leaving 10 bases unmatched. The germline gives CDR1 SEHNR, CDR2 FQNEAQ (reference sequence). The CDR3 DNA reads TGTGCCAGCAGCTCTACCTTAGCGGGACACGCCTACAATGAGCAGTTCTTC. The encoded protein is CASSSTLAGHAYNEQFF.

This clonotype has more than one count but fewer than ten. The chain carries TRBV27 and TRBJ2-7, with D possibly being TRBD2 (5 bases). Trimming took off 2 bases at V and 3 bases at J, with 14 bases between the two ends. Germline CDR1 reads MNHEY; CDR2 reads SMNVEV (reference sequence). The CDR3 extends over 15 amino acids. CDR3 residues: CASSLRGGPGYEQYF. Written as DNA, the CDR3 is TGTGCCAGCAGTTTAAGAGGCGGGCCAGGCTACGAGCAGTACTTC.

The sample holds many counts of this clonotype. The V and J genes are TRBV29-1 and TRBJ2-5; tentative D call: TRBD1 (5 bases). Trimming took 7 bases from V and 7 from J, leaving 19 bases between them. This CDR3 is built from 13 residues. From germline, CDR1 is SQVTM and CDR2 ANQGSEA. Here the CDR3 reads CSAPGQGGATQYF. CDR3 DNA: TGCAGCGCCCCCGGTCAGGGCGGCGCGACCCAGTACTTC.

This clonotype came up a few times. The gene calls are TRBV7-9 and TRBJ1-2, with D unresolved. Trimming cost V 2 bases and J 6 bases, with 13 bases left between them. Per germline, CDR1 SEHNR and CDR2 FQNEAQ (reference sequence). The length of the CDR3 is 14 residues. CDR3 nucleotides: TGTGCCAGCAGCTTATCGCAGGTTTCGGATGGCTACACCTTC. The encoded protein is CASSLSQVSDGYTF.

The CDR3 DNA sequence: TGCAGTGCTGAACACCTCGGGAAAACTAGCACAGATACGCAGTATTTT. Protein: CSAEHLGKTSTDTQYF. This chain uses TRBV20-1 with TRBJ2-3; D is possibly TRBD2 (5 bases). This CDR3 is built from 16 residues. The germline V gene has CDR1 DFQATT and CDR2 SNEGSKA (reference sequence). Trimming shortened V by 5 bases and J by 0 bases, and 18 bases separated the two germline ends.

This clonotype was observed a few times. The V gene is TRBV20-1, the J gene TRBJ2-7; a possible D gene is TRBD2 (5 bases). CDR1 DFQATT and CDR2 SNEGSKA come from the germline V gene (reference sequence). The CDR3 loop spans 13 amino acids. V gave up 6 bases and J gave up 3 bases, with 15 bases separating them. CDR3 nucleotide sequence: TGCAGTGCACCCCTGGCCGGACTCTACGAGCAGTACTTC. Translation gives CSAPLAGLYEQYF.

This clonotype was picked up a small number of times. The rearrangement joins TRBV20-1 to TRBJ1-6; tentatively, D is TRBD1 (6 bases). CDR1 DFQATT and CDR2 SNEGSKA come from the germline V gene (reference sequence). The CDR3 extends over 16 amino acids. V gave up 6 bases and J gave up 6 bases, with 21 bases separating them. CDR3: CSAMAPGGSSNSPLHF. CDR3 bases: TGCAGTGCGATGGCCCCGGGGGGCTCAAGTAATTCACCCCTCCACTTT.

This clonotype was seen only a few times. One end of the junction fails to match germline, which may point to a read error. The chain combines TRBV27 with TRBJ2-5; D not resolved. CDR3 length equals 14 residues. From germline, CDR1 is MNHEY and CDR2 SMNVEV (reference sequence). CDR3 nucleotide sequence: TGCACCAGCAGCCCCCACGGATCGGAAGAGACCCAGTACTTC. This encodes CTSSPHGSEETQYF.

This clonotype was observed a few times. V is TRBV5-1 and J is TRBJ2-7; D not resolved. Germline CDR1 reads SGHRS; CDR2 reads YFSETQ. This CDR3 contains 14 residues. Trimming took 4 bases from V and 0 from J, leaving 11 bases between them. CDR3 residues: CASSPVIDSYEQYF. The CDR3 bases are TGCGCCAGCAGCCCCGTCATAGACTCCTACGAGCAGTACTTC.